The following is a T cell receptor beta chain sequence with its context. Its antigen is not known. The data belong to a study of cytomegalovirus exposure and HLA in healthy donors. PCR primers comprised 60 Vbeta and 13 Jbeta primers. The protocol was immunoSEQ multiplex PCR, while the TCRdb copy is restricted to in-frame clones and leaves out a portion. The table has roughly 190,000 clones, under 80% seen once. Study-level results: Most subjects' HLA-A and HLA-B alleles were reportedly predicted from TCR beta sequences.

The sequenced sample consisted of PBMCs. The clonotype comes from a man in his thirties or forties in good health and CMV-seropositive.

CDR3 protein: CASSLSIDSAATNEKLFF. The DNA of the CDR3 is TGTGCCAGCAGTTTATCGATAGACAGTGCTGCAACTAATGAAAAACTGTTTTTT. The chain has TRBV27 and TRBJ1-4; the D gene is possibly TRBD1 (5 bases). The CDR3 length is 18 residues. With 0 bases removed from V and 0 bases from J, the gap between germline ends came to 14 bases. Germline CDR1 is MNHEY and CDR2 is SMNVEV (reference sequence).